A selection of T cell receptor beta chains follows, all from one sample in a study of blood T cell repertoires in COVID-19. The data were produced by immunoSEQ multiplex PCR, yet TCRdb's version contains in-frame clones alone and is incomplete. The sample carries 200,000 or so clones, nearly 85% recorded once. The sequencing input was peripheral blood. Receptor source: a woman aged 25 to 39 with acute or convalescent COVID-19. Both conserved end residues are part of each CDR3. Each record gives: V gene, D gene, J gene, clone size, CDR3 protein, CDR3 DNA. A D gene is named only where the DNA matches it firmly. Clone sizes are given selectively: once, few, many, or a class where the clone is expanded.

TRBV9	NA	TRBJ2-1	NA	CASSVGGLTEQFF	TGTGCCAGCAGCGTAGGGGGACTCACTGAGCAGTTCTTC
TRBV5-1	NA	TRBJ2-2	NA	CASSLVRGGGTGELFF	TGCGCCAGCAGCTTGGTCAGGGGAGGGGGCACCGGGGAGCTGTTTTTT
TRBV7-9	TRBD1	TRBJ1-2	few	CASSFAGTATRGYTF	TGTGCCAGCAGCTTCGCCGGGACAGCGACTCGTGGCTACACCTTC
TRBV6-6	TRBD2	TRBJ2-1	NA	CASSPSGDSYNEQFF	TGTGCCAGCAGTCCTAGCGGGGACTCCTACAATGAGCAGTTCTTC
TRBV11-2	TRBD2	TRBJ2-1	NA	CASSLIAGGYNEQFF	TGTGCCAGCAGCTTAATCGCGGGAGGCTACAATGAGCAGTTCTTC
TRBV6-2/TRBV6-3	TRBD1	TRBJ2-1	NA	CASSYWPLDRGYYNEQFF	TGTGCCAGCAGTTACTGGCCCCTGGACAGGGGTTACTACAATGAGCAGTTCTTC
TRBV9	NA	TRBJ2-7	NA	CASSVGAGGSYEQYF	TGTGCCAGCAGCGTAGGTGCAGGGGGGTCCTACGAGCAGTACTTC
TRBV10-3	NA	TRBJ1-2	NA	CATPGLADGYTF	TGTGCCACCCCGGGACTAGCTGATGGCTACACCTTC
TRBV28	TRBD2	TRBJ2-5	NA	CASSPRTSGGEAQYF	TGTGCCAGCAGTCCCCGGACTAGCGGCGGGGAGGCCCAGTACTTC
TRBV12-3/TRBV12-4	NA	TRBJ1-6	NA	CASFREVNSPLHF	TGTGCCAGCTTCCGGGAAGTCAATTCACCCCTCCACTTT
TRBV27	NA	TRBJ2-3	NA	CASSRYLTDTQYF	TGTGCCAGCAGCAGATACCTCACAGATACGCAGTATTTT
TRBV6-2/TRBV6-3	TRBD1	TRBJ1-2	NA	CASSYSSAGTGNYGYTF	TGTGCCAGCAGTTACTCGAGCGCAGGGACAGGCAACTATGGCTACACCTTC
TRBV7-9	TRBD1	TRBJ2-7	NA	CASSGPRDRASYEQYF	TGTGCCAGCAGCGGACCCCGGGACAGAGCGTCCTACGAGCAGTACTTC
TRBV6-2/TRBV6-3	TRBD1	TRBJ2-1	NA	CASTPTQGVYNEQFF	TGTGCCAGCACCCCAACACAGGGGGTCTACAATGAGCAGTTCTTC
TRBV30	TRBD1	TRBJ1-6	NA	CAWSQYGDRGNSPLHF	TGTGCCTGGAGTCAGTATGGCGACAGGGGAAATTCACCCCTCCACTTT
TRBV5-1	NA	TRBJ2-2	NA	CASSLGQAANTGELFF	TGCGCCAGCAGCTTGGGACAGGCAGCGAACACCGGGGAGCTGTTTTTT
TRBV6-1	TRBD2	TRBJ2-2	NA	CASSERGRGLNTGELFF	TGTGCCAGCAGTGAACGGGGGAGGGGCTTAAACACCGGGGAGCTGTTTTTT
TRBV5-1	NA	TRBJ2-3	NA	CASSLAGDTQYF	TGCGCCAGCAGCTTGGCGGGAGATACGCAGTATTTT
TRBV20-1	NA	TRBJ1-1	once	CSAGRASEAFF	TGCAGTGCTGGCAGGGCATCTGAAGCTTTCTTT
TRBV7-9	NA	TRBJ2-3	NA	CASSLAISGSTDTQYF	TGTGCCAGCAGCTTAGCGATTAGCGGAAGCACAGATACGCAGTATTTT
TRBV13	NA	TRBJ1-4	NA	CASSLGGGGDEKLFF	TGTGCCAGCAGCCTGGGGGGAGGTGGAGACGAAAAACTGTTTTTT
TRBV5-8	TRBD2	TRBJ2-3	NA	CASSLGLAGARTDTQYF	TGTGCCAGCAGCTTGGGGCTAGCGGGAGCCCGCACAGATACGCAGTATTTT
TRBV27	NA	TRBJ2-1	NA	CASSWDSSYNEQFF	TGTGCCAGCAGTTGGGACTCCTCCTACAATGAGCAGTTCTTC
TRBV4-2	TRBD1	TRBJ1-1	NA	CASSQASGQASNLYTEAFF	TGTGCCAGCAGCCAAGCCTCGGGACAGGCCTCAAACCTTTACACTGAAGCTTTCTTT
TRBV19	TRBD1	TRBJ2-3	NA	CASSSGQGITDTQYF	TGTGCCAGTAGTTCCGGACAGGGCATCACAGATACGCAGTATTTT
TRBV6-2/TRBV6-3	NA	TRBJ2-5	NA	CASSYEDWETQYF	TGTGCCAGCAGTTACGAGGATTGGGAGACCCAGTACTTC
TRBV5-6	TRBD1	TRBJ1-5	NA	CASGIQGALNQPQHF	TGTGCCAGCGGGATACAGGGGGCTTTAAATCAGCCCCAGCATTTT
TRBV5-1	NA	TRBJ1-1	NA	CASSLDTGGGTEAFF	TGCGCCAGCAGCTTGGATACGGGGGGCGGTACTGAAGCTTTCTTT
TRBV27	NA	TRBJ1-1	NA	CASSIGTEAFF	TGTGCCAGCAGCATCGGCACTGAAGCTTTCTTT
TRBV27	TRBD1	TRBJ1-5	few	CASSLGGGRQPQHF	TGTGCCAGCAGTTTAGGAGGGGGCCGTCAGCCCCAGCATTTT
TRBV29-1	NA	TRBJ1-1	NA	CSVPRAGNLEAFF	TGCAGCGTCCCTAGGGCGGGCAACCTGGAAGCTTTCTTT
TRBV7-2	NA	TRBJ2-7	NA	CASSFRQIPYEQYF	TGTGCCAGCAGCTTCCGACAGATACCCTACGAGCAGTACTTC
TRBV7-9	TRBD1	TRBJ1-2	NA	CASSLVVGQGHYGYTF	TGTGCCAGCAGCTTAGTTGTTGGACAGGGCCACTATGGCTACACCTTC
TRBV7-2	TRBD1	TRBJ2-2	NA	CASSLDRGAGELFF	TGTGCCAGCAGCTTGGACAGGGGCGCCGGGGAGCTGTTTTTT
TRBV6-6	NA	TRBJ1-5	many	CASSLRQVPGNQPQHF	TGTGCCAGCAGTCTCCGACAGGTTCCGGGCAATCAGCCCCAGCATTTT
TRBV6-5	TRBD1	TRBJ2-1	NA	CASSYSQTGGYNEQFF	TGTGCCAGCAGTTACTCGCAGACAGGGGGCTACAATGAGCAGTTCTTC
TRBV28	NA	TRBJ1-5	NA	CASSLRLSNQPQHF	TGTGCCAGCAGTTTGCGACTGAGCAATCAGCCCCAGCATTTT
TRBV5-4	NA	TRBJ1-4	NA	CASSVRQNEKLFF	TGTGCCAGCAGCGTGAGACAGAATGAAAAACTGTTTTTT
TRBV9	NA	TRBJ1-2	once	CASSRRDWEINYGYTF	TGTGCCAGCAGCCGCCGGGATTGGGAGATTAACTATGGCTACACCTTC
TRBV4-3	NA	TRBJ2-7	NA	CASSHLQGKYEQYF	TGCGCCAGCAGCCACCTTCAGGGGAAGTACGAGCAGTACTTC
TRBV3-1/TRBV3-2	TRBD2	TRBJ2-2	NA	CASSSGLVNTGELFF	TGTGCCAGCAGCTCGGGACTAGTTAACACCGGGGAGCTGTTTTTT
TRBV5-1	NA	TRBJ1-1	NA	CASSLGANEAFF	TGCGCCAGCAGCCTCGGAGCGAATGAAGCTTTCTTT
TRBV11-3	NA	TRBJ1-1	NA	CASSWGGGLNTEAFF	TGTGCCAGCAGCTGGGGCGGGGGGTTGAACACTGAAGCTTTCTTT
TRBV10-3	TRBD1	TRBJ2-7	NA	CAISEEGQGYYEQYF	TGTGCCATCAGTGAGGAGGGACAGGGCTATTACGAGCAGTACTTC
TRBV6-5	NA	TRBJ1-2	once	CASSYSLRQGSYYTF	TGTGCCAGCAGTTACTCGTTGAGGCAGGGAAGCTACTACACCTTC
TRBV30	NA	TRBJ1-5	NA	CAWSPTAYNQPQHF	TGTGCCTGGAGTCCGACAGCTTATAATCAGCCCCAGCATTTT
TRBV6-4	NA	TRBJ2-1	NA	CASTNSDSPGTYNEQFF	TGTGCCAGCACAAACTCTGACAGCCCTGGCACCTACAATGAGCAGTTCTTC
TRBV29-1	NA	TRBJ2-1	NA	CSVDFHNEQFF	TGCAGCGTTGACTTTCACAATGAGCAGTTCTTC
TRBV27	NA	TRBJ1-6	NA	CASSYGAGASNSPLHF	TGTGCCAGCAGTTATGGGGCGGGGGCTTCGAATTCACCCCTCCACTTT
TRBV2	NA	TRBJ1-2	once	CASNLGDYGYTF	TGTGCCAGCAACCTAGGGGACTATGGCTACACCTTC
TRBV7-3	NA	TRBJ2-3	NA	CASSPRGRETDTQYF	TGTGCCAGCAGCCCACGCGGCAGGGAAACAGATACGCAGTATTTT
TRBV7-8	NA	TRBJ1-5	few	CASSRRGDSNQPQHF	TGTGCCAGCAGCCGACGGGGGGACAGCAATCAGCCCCAGCATTTT